Sequencing of this T cell receptor (beta chain) was carried out in a study of T cell responses to AZD1222 COVID-19 vaccine. This table comes from immunoSEQ multiplex PCR, and its TCRdb copy is limited to in-frame clones, with some not included. This table has more than 120,000 clones, 92% appearing once. The sequences come from peripheral blood, collected 28 days after the second AZD1222 dose. The clonotype was recovered from an adult who received the AZD1222 COVID-19 vaccine.

CDR3 in DNA: TGTGCCAGCAGCGGACAGTTCCCTTCTTTCTTT. It is translated as CASSGQFPSFF. The chain joins TRBV2 to TRBJ1-1; D may be TRBD1 (6 bases). Germline lookup yields CDR1 SNHLY and CDR2 FYNNEI. This CDR3 contains 11 residues. Trimming stripped 6 bases from V and 12 bases from J, with 14 bases between.